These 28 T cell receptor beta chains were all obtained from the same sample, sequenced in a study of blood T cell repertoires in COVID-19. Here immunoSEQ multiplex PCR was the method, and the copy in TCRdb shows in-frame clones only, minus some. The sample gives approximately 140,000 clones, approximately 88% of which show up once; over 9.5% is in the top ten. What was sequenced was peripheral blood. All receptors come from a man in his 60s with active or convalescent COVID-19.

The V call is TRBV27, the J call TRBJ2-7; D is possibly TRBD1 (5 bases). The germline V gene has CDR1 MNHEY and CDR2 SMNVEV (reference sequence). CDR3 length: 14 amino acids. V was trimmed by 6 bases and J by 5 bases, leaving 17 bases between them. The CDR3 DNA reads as TGTGCCAGCAGCCCGCCCGGCAGGGCCCACGAGCAGTACTTC. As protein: CASSPPGRAHEQYF.

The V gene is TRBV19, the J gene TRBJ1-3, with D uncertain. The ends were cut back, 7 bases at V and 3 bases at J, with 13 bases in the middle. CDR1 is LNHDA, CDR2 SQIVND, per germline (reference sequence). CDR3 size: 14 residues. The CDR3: CASTPAGSGNTIYF. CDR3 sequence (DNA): TGTGCCAGTACCCCGGCGGGGAGTGGAAACACCATATATTTT.

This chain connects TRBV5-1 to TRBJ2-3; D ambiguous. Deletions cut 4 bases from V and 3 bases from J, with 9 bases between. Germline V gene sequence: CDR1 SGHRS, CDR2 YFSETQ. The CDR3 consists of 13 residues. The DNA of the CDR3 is TGCGCCAGCAGCCGTGAGGTGACAGATACGCAGTATTTT. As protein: CASSREVTDTQYF.

The CDR3, as DNA: TGTGCCAGCAGCTGGGGACACGGGAATCAGCCCCAGCATTTT. Translation: CASSWGHGNQPQHF. The chain combines TRBV5-6 with TRBJ1-5, with D maybe TRBD1 (6 bases). Trimming left V 3 bases short and J 4 bases short, with 11 bases between. Germline CDR1 reads SGHDT; CDR2 reads YYEEEE. The length of the CDR3 is 14 residues.

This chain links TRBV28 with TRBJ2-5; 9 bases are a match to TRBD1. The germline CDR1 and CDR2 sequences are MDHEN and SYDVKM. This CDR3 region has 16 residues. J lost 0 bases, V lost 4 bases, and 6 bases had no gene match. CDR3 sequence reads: CASSSSGTGYQETQYF. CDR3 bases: TGTGCCAGCAGTTCCTCCGGGACAGGGTACCAAGAGACCCAGTACTTC.

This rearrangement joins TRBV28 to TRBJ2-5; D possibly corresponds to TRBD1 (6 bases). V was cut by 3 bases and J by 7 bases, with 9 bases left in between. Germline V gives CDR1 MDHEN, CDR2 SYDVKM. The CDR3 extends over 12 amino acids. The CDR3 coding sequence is TGTGCCAGCAGTTTCGCGACAGGGACCCAGTACTTC. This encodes CASSFATGTQYF.

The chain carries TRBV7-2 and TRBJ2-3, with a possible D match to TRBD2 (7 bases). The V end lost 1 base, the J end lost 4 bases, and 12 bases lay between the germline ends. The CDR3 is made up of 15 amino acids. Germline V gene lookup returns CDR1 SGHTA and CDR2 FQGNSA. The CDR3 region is CASSLGGGGADTQYF. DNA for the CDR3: TGTGCCAGCAGCTTAGGGGGAGGGGGGGCAGATACGCAGTATTTT.

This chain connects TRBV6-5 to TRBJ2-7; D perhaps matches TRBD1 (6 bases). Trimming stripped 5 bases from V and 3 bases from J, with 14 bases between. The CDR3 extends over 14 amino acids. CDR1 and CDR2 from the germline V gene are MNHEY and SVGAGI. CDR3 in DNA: TGTGCCAGCAGTAAACAGGGAGTAGGCTACGAGCAGTACTTC. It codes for CASSKQGVGYEQYF.

The CDR3 spells CSVPTIENTEAFF. CDR3 sequence (DNA): TGCAGCGTTCCCACAATTGAGAACACTGAAGCTTTCTTT. The chain combines TRBV29-1 with TRBJ1-1; no reliable D call. Per the germline V gene, CDR1 is SQVTM and CDR2 is ANQGSEA. V gave up 5 bases and J gave up 1 base, with 11 bases separating them. The CDR3 contains 13 residues.

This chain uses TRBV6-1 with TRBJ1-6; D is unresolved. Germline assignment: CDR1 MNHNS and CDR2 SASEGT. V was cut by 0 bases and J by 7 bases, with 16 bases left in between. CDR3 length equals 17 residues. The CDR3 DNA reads TGTGCCAGCAGTGAAGCGCTATACAGTACTTCCAATTCACCCCTCCACTTT. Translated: CASSEALYSTSNSPLHF.

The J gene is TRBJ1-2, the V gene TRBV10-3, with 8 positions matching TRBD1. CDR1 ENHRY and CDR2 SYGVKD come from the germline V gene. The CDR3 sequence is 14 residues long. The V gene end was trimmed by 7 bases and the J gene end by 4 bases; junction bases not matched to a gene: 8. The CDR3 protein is CAIKPTGDTYGYTF. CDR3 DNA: TGTGCCATCAAACCGACAGGGGACACCTATGGCTACACCTTC.

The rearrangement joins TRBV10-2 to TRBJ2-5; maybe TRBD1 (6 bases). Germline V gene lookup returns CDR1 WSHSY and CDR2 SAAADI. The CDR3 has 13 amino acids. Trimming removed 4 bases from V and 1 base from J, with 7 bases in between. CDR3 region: CASSGQVQETQYF. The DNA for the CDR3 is TGCGCCAGCAGTGGACAGGTCCAAGAGACCCAGTACTTC.

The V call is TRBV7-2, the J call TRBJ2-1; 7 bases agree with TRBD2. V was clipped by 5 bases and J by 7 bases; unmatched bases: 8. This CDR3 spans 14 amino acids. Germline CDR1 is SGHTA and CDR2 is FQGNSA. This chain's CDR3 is CASSPTLAANEQFF. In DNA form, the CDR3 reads TGTGCCAGCAGCCCGACGCTAGCGGCAAATGAGCAGTTCTTC. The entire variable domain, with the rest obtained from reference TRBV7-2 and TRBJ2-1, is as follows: GAGVSQSPSNKVTEKGKDVELRCDPISGHTALYWYRQSLGQGLEFLIYFQGNSAPDKSGLPSDRFSAERTGGSVSTLTIQRTQQEDSAVYLCASSPTLAANEQFFGPGTRLTVL.

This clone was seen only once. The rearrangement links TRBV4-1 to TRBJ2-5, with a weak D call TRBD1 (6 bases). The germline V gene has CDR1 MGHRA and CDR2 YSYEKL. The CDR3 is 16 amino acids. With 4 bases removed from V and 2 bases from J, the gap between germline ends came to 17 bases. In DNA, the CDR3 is TGCGCCAGCAGCCGTCGACAGGTAGACTCTCAAGAGACCCAGTACTTC. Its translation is CASSRRQVDSQETQYF.

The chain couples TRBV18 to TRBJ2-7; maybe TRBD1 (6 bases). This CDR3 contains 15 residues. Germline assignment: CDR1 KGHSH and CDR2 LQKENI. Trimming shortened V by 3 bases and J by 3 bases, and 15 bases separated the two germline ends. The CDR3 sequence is CASSPTGTRVYEQYF. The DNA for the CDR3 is TGTGCCAGCTCACCGACAGGAACTCGGGTCTACGAGCAGTACTTC.

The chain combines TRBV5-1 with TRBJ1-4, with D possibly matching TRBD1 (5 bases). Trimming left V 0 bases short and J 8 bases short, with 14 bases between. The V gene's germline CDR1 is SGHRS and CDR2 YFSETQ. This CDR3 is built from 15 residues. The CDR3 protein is CASSLEGQGLEKLFF. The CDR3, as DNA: TGCGCCAGCAGCTTGGAGGGGCAGGGTCTCGAAAAACTGTTTTTT.

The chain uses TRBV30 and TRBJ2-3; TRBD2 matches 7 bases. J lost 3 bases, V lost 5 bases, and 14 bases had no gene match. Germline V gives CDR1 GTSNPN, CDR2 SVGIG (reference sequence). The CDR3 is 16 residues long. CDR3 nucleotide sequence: TGTGCCTGGGCCTTTGGGTGGCGGGAGTGGACAGATACGCAGTATTTT. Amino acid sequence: CAWAFGWREWTDTQYF.

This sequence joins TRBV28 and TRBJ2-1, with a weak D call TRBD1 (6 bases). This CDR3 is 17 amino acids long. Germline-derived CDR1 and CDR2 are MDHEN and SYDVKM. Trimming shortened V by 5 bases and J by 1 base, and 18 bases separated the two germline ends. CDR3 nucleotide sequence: TGTGCCAGCAGTGACCGACAGGACCTTATTTCCTACAATGAGCAGTTCTTC. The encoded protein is CASSDRQDLISYNEQFF.

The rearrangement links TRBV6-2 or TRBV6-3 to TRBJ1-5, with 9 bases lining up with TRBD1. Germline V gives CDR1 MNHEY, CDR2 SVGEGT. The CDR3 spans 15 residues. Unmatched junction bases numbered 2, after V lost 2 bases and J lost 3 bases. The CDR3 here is CASSYGTGINQPQHF. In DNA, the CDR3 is TGTGCCAGCAGTTACGGGACAGGGATCAATCAGCCCCAGCATTTT.

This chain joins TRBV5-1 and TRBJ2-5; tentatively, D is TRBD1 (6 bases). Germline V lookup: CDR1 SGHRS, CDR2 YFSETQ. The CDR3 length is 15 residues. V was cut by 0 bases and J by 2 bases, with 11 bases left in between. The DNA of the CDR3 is TGCGCCAGCAGCTTGGCCCGGACAGTGCAAGAGACCCAGTACTTC. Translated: CASSLARTVQETQYF.

The CDR3 nucleotides are TGTGCCATCAGTGAGCGGCCACAGGGTAGCGGGACGCGAGATACGCAGTATTTT. The encoded protein is CAISERPQGSGTRDTQYF. V is TRBV10-3 and J is TRBJ2-3; 8 positions agree with TRBD2. CDR1 and CDR2 from the germline V gene are ENHRY and SYGVKD. The V gene end was trimmed by 2 bases and the J gene end by 5 bases; junction bases not matched to a gene: 15. The CDR3 consists of 18 residues.

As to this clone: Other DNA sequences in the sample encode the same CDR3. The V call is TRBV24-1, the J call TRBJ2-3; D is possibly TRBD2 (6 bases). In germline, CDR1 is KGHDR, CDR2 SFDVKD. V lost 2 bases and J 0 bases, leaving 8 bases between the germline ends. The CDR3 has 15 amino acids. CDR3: CATSDSGSSTDTQYF. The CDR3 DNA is TGTGCCACCAGTGATTCCGGGAGCAGCACAGATACGCAGTATTTT.

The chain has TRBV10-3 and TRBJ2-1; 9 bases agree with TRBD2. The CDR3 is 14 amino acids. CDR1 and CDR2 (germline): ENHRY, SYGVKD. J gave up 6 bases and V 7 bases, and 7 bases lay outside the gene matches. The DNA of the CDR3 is TGTGCCATCACCGATAGCGGGAGAAGCAATGAGCAGTTCTTC. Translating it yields CAITDSGRSNEQFF.

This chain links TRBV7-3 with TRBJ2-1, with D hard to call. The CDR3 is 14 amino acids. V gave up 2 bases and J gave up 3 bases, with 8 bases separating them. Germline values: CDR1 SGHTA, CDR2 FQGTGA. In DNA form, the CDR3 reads TGTGCCAGCAGCTTAGAACTCGTCTACAATGAGCAGTTCTTC. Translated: CASSLELVYNEQFF. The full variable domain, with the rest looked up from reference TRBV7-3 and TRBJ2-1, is GAGVSQTPSNKVTEKGKYVELRCDPISGHTALYWYRQSLGQGPEFLIYFQGTGAADDSGLPNDRFFAVRPEGSVSTLKIQRTERGDSAVYLCASSLELVYNEQFFGPGTRLTVL.

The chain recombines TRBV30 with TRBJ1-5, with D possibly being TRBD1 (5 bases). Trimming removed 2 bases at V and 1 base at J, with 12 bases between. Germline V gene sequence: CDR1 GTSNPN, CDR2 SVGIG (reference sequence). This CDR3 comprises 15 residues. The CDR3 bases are TGTGCCTGGAGTCAAAGGCAGGGAAGCAATCAGCCCCAGCATTTT. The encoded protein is CAWSQRQGSNQPQHF.

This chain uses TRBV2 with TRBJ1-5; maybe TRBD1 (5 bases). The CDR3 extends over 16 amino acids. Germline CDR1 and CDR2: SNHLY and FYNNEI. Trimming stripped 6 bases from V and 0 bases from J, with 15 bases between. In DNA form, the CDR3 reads TGTGCCAGCAGCGCCCCTTCAACAGGTAGCAATCAGCCCCAGCATTTT. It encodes CASSAPSTGSNQPQHF.

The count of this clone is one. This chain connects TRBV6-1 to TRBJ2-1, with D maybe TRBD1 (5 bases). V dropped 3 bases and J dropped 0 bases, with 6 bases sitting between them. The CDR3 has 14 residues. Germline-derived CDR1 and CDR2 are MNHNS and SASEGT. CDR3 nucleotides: TGTGCCAGCAGTGACAGGGACTCCTACAATGAGCAGTTCTTC. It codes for CASSDRDSYNEQFF.

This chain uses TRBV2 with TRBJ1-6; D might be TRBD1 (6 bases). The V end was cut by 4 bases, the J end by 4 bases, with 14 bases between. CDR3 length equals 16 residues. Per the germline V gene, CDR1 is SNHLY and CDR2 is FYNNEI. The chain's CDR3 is CASSVPLTGYNSPLHF. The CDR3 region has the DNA TGTGCCAGCAGTGTACCCCTTACAGGGTATAATTCACCCCTCCACTTT. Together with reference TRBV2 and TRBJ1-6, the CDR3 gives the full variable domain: EPEVTQTPSHQVTQMGQEVILRCVPISNHLYFYWYRQILGQKVEFLVSFYNNEISEKSEIFDDQFSVERPDGSNFTLKIRSTKLEDSAMYFCASSVPLTGYNSPLHFGNGTRLTVT.